This TCR beta chain was sequenced in a study of cytomegalovirus exposure and HLA in healthy donors (dated by TCRdb to 2017 to 2019). Study-wide context: According to a later analysis, the 120 or so validation repertoires were produced on the same platform as the roughly 720 repertoires of the first cohort. The study aimed to test whether signatures of past pathogen exposure could be identified by cataloging public T cell receptors. High-throughput TCR immunosequencing, statistical association of individual TCRs with disease status, and machine learning were combined to predict cytomegalovirus infection status. Besides the first cohort of under 700 subjects, a separate validation cohort made up of roughly 120 different subjects was used.

The donors belonged to the validation cohort of over a hundred subjects, which was separate from the approximately 610-subject first cohort. Receptor amplification or capture employed the immunoSEQ multiplex PCR assay. Concerning the study's data processing: To diagnose cytomegalovirus status from the catalog of TCR beta chain sequences, a statistical classification framework was built. TCRdb obtained this table from immuneACCESS and retained in-frame rearrangements with V and J assigned. These tables miss some clones; where compared with another copy, unresolved V genes account for less than half of the shortfall, and the remainder is unexplained. D and trimming were read from the DNA, whereas the V and J calls and clone size are those reported in that table. Across this sample there are roughly 150,000 clones, with more than 70% seen only once. Under 3% of the sample lies in the top ten. The germline V end is reduced by 7 bases and the J end by 0 bases; junction bases left unmatched: 9. CDR1 and CDR2 are drawn from the germline V gene: WSHSY, SAAADI. CDR3 length: 15 amino acids, cysteine to phenylalanine. Of the read, only the CDR3 DNA is kept; its 45 bases are in frame from base 1.

Study-level results and caveats: It was suggested by the authors that the approach could potentially be generalized to other disease states and immunological phenotypes. A total of about 150 TCR beta chains were listed by the study as associated with cytomegalovirus. Across donors, most TCR sequences were observed very rarely, whereas some public TCRs were present in many individuals. A few of the identified cytomegalovirus-associated TCR beta chains were confirmed in vitro to be specific for cytomegalovirus antigens. A later analysis had no HLA typing for the validation cohort, so co-occurrence there was scored across all 130 or so repertoires. A later analysis found that TCRs clustered in the first cohort also tended to co-occur in the 120 or so validation repertoires, with 94% of cluster scores above 0. Cytomegalovirus status was reported to be diagnosed by the classifier with high specificity and sensitivity in both the original and validation cohorts.

About this clone itself: Its binding antigen is unknown. No quality values exist for individual bases; no much larger clone is one base distant.

Sequences were obtained from PBMCs. This clonotype originated in a man aged 18 to 29 in good health and CMV-seronegative. The chain is made from TRBV10-2 and TRBJ2-7; TRBD1 agrees with 7 junctional bases. For the CDR3, the sequence is CASTSGGASSYEQYF. The nucleotide sequence reads TGCGCCAGCACTTCAGGGGGTGCCAGCTCCTACGAGCAGTACTTC.